Listed below are T cell receptor beta chains from one sample, sequenced in a study of blood T cell repertoires in COVID-19. The data were produced by immunoSEQ multiplex PCR, yet TCRdb's version contains in-frame clones alone and is incomplete. The sample has about 180,000 clones, 89% seen once. Sequenced: peripheral blood. These receptors were obtained from a man aged 18 to 35 who had recovered from COVID-19. Each CDR3 is given with its conserved first and last residue. Fields, in order: CDR3 DNA, CDR3 protein, clone size, V gene, CDR3 length, D gene, J gene. The D gene is left open where the match is weak. The size field is filled for only some rows; it gives once, few, many or a size class.

CDR3nt: TGCAGTGCTAGGGGGGGCACTGAAGCTTTCTTT; CDR3aa: CSARGGTEAFF; abundance: -; v_gene: TRBV20-1; len: 11; d_gene: -; j_gene: TRBJ1-1
CDR3nt: TGTGCCAGCAGCGCCCCGGAGTTGGGGAGCGGGGCCAACGTCCTGACTTTC; CDR3aa: CASSAPELGSGANVLTF; abundance: -; v_gene: TRBV9; len: 17; d_gene: -; j_gene: TRBJ2-6
CDR3nt: TGTGCCAGCTCACCGAAGGGAGCAGAGACCCAGTACTTC; CDR3aa: CASSPKGAETQYF; abundance: -; v_gene: TRBV18; len: 13; d_gene: -; j_gene: TRBJ2-5
CDR3nt: TGTGCCAGCAGCCAACGGGGATCACAAGAGACCCAGTACTTC; CDR3aa: CASSQRGSQETQYF; abundance: -; v_gene: TRBV6-5; len: 14; d_gene: -; j_gene: TRBJ2-5
CDR3nt: TGTGCCAGCGGATTTGAGGTAGGCAATCAGCCCCAGCATTTT; CDR3aa: CASGFEVGNQPQHF; abundance: -; v_gene: TRBV2; len: 14; d_gene: -; j_gene: TRBJ1-5
CDR3nt: TGTGCCAGCAGTTACCTAGGGGCAGATACGCAGTATTTT; CDR3aa: CASSYLGADTQYF; abundance: -; v_gene: TRBV6-5; len: 13; d_gene: -; j_gene: TRBJ2-3
CDR3nt: TGTGCCAGCAGCACTTCGGGACAGGGTATGACTGAAGCTTTCTTT; CDR3aa: CASSTSGQGMTEAFF; abundance: -; v_gene: TRBV9; len: 15; d_gene: TRBD1; j_gene: TRBJ1-1
CDR3nt: TGTGCCAGCAGCGCGGGACTCCCCGGGAGAGTAATAATGGGGGATACGCAGTATTTT; CDR3aa: CASSAGLPGRVIMGDTQYF; abundance: -; v_gene: TRBV7-2; len: 19; d_gene: -; j_gene: TRBJ2-3
CDR3nt: TGCGCCAGCAGCCTCTCTTCTCTAGCGGGAGCGAACACCGGGGAGCTGTTTTTT; CDR3aa: CASSLSSLAGANTGELFF; abundance: -; v_gene: TRBV4-3; len: 18; d_gene: TRBD2; j_gene: TRBJ2-2
CDR3nt: TGCGCCAGCAGCTTGGGTCACGACAGCACCAACACTGAAGCTTTCTTT; CDR3aa: CASSLGHDSTNTEAFF; abundance: -; v_gene: TRBV5-1; len: 16; d_gene: -; j_gene: TRBJ1-1
CDR3nt: TGTGCCAGCAGCCAAGATGTGGGGGGGAGCTCCTACGAGCAGTACTTC; CDR3aa: CASSQDVGGSSYEQYF; abundance: -; v_gene: TRBV4-2; len: 16; d_gene: TRBD2; j_gene: TRBJ2-7
CDR3nt: TGTGCCAGCAGCGAAAGTAGCAATGAGCAGTTCTTC; CDR3aa: CASSESSNEQFF; abundance: -; v_gene: TRBV9; len: 12; d_gene: -; j_gene: TRBJ2-1
CDR3nt: TGCGCCAGCACCATGAGCAGCGAAACCGAAAATGAGCAGTTCTTC; CDR3aa: CASTMSSETENEQFF; abundance: -; v_gene: TRBV5-1; len: 15; d_gene: -; j_gene: TRBJ2-1
CDR3nt: TGTGCCAGCTCACCGGAGCAGACCAATGAGCAGTTCTTC; CDR3aa: CASSPEQTNEQFF; abundance: -; v_gene: TRBV18; len: 13; d_gene: -; j_gene: TRBJ2-1
CDR3nt: TGCAGTGCTAGTAGCGGGAGCTCCTACAATGAGCAGTTCTTC; CDR3aa: CSASSGSSYNEQFF; abundance: -; v_gene: TRBV20-1; len: 14; d_gene: TRBD2; j_gene: TRBJ2-1
CDR3nt: TGTGCCAGCAGCTTTGGGGGGACAGAACTGTTTTTT; CDR3aa: CASSFGGTELFF; abundance: few; v_gene: TRBV5-4; len: 12; d_gene: TRBD1; j_gene: TRBJ1-4
CDR3nt: TGTGCCAGTAGTATAGGATTAGGGACACCCTATAGCAATCAGCCCCAGCATTTT; CDR3aa: CASSIGLGTPYSNQPQHF; abundance: -; v_gene: TRBV19; len: 18; d_gene: -; j_gene: TRBJ1-5
CDR3nt: TGTGCCATCAGCGGGACTAGCGGGATCGGAGATACGCAGTATTTT; CDR3aa: CAISGTSGIGDTQYF; abundance: -; v_gene: TRBV10-3; len: 15; d_gene: TRBD2; j_gene: TRBJ2-3
CDR3nt: TGTGCCAGCAGCTGGGGCAGAGCTAATGAAAAACTGTTTTTT; CDR3aa: CASSWGRANEKLFF; abundance: -; v_gene: TRBV5-5; len: 14; d_gene: -; j_gene: TRBJ1-4
CDR3nt: TGTGCCAGCAGTGTACAGGGGTCGGGGCAGCCCCAGCATTTT; CDR3aa: CASSVQGSGQPQHF; abundance: -; v_gene: TRBV27; len: 14; d_gene: TRBD1; j_gene: TRBJ1-5
CDR3nt: TGTGCCAGCAGCTCGGGACAGGGGCACTACGAGCAGTACTTC; CDR3aa: CASSSGQGHYEQYF; abundance: -; v_gene: TRBV6-5; len: 14; d_gene: TRBD1; j_gene: TRBJ2-7
CDR3nt: TGCGCCAGCAGCTCCGGGACAGCCGATACTAATGAAAAACTGTTTTTT; CDR3aa: CASSSGTADTNEKLFF; abundance: -; v_gene: TRBV5-1; len: 16; d_gene: TRBD1; j_gene: TRBJ1-4
CDR3nt: TGCGCCAGCAGCTTACGGACAGGGGGGATCAATGAGCAGTTCTTC; CDR3aa: CASSLRTGGINEQFF; abundance: -; v_gene: TRBV4-3; len: 15; d_gene: TRBD1; j_gene: TRBJ2-1
CDR3nt: TGTGCCAGCAGCCAAGCTAGCGGGGTTTCCTACGAGCAGTACTTC; CDR3aa: CASSQASGVSYEQYF; abundance: -; v_gene: TRBV4-2; len: 15; d_gene: TRBD2; j_gene: TRBJ2-7
CDR3nt: TGTGCCAGCAGTCCTCTAGCGAAGAGACCCAATGAGCAGTTCTTC; CDR3aa: CASSPLAKRPNEQFF; abundance: once; v_gene: TRBV6-4; len: 15; d_gene: -; j_gene: TRBJ2-1
CDR3nt: TGTGCCAGCAGTTTCTCTCTACCGGACAGTTACGAGCAGTACTTC; CDR3aa: CASSFSLPDSYEQYF; abundance: -; v_gene: TRBV27; len: 15; d_gene: -; j_gene: TRBJ2-7
CDR3nt: TGTGCCAGCAGGCTTTCCCTCACTAGCGGGGCCGTCGACTTC; CDR3aa: CASRLSLTSGAVDF; abundance: once; v_gene: TRBV28; len: 14; d_gene: TRBD2; j_gene: TRBJ2-7
CDR3nt: TGTGCCAGTAGTATAAATAATTTAGCGGGAGGGAATGAGCAGTTCTTC; CDR3aa: CASSINNLAGGNEQFF; abundance: -; v_gene: TRBV19; len: 16; d_gene: TRBD2; j_gene: TRBJ2-1
CDR3nt: TGTGCCAGTAGTATGTTTGGACAGGGGTTCAGTGAAGCTTTCTTT; CDR3aa: CASSMFGQGFSEAFF; abundance: -; v_gene: TRBV19; len: 15; d_gene: TRBD1; j_gene: TRBJ1-1
CDR3nt: TGTGCCAGCAGTCCCCAGGGGAGCCCCTACAATGAGCAGTTCTTC; CDR3aa: CASSPQGSPYNEQFF; abundance: once; v_gene: TRBV27; len: 15; d_gene: -; j_gene: TRBJ2-1
CDR3nt: TGTGCCAGCAGGTTGCGACAGTACACCGGGGAGCTGTTTTTT; CDR3aa: CASRLRQYTGELFF; abundance: few; v_gene: TRBV28; len: 14; d_gene: -; j_gene: TRBJ2-2
CDR3nt: TGTGCCAGCAGTGAAGGGACAGGGGGCTATGGCTACACCTTC; CDR3aa: CASSEGTGGYGYTF; abundance: -; v_gene: TRBV25-1; len: 14; d_gene: TRBD1; j_gene: TRBJ1-2
CDR3nt: TGTGCCAGCAGTGGGTTCGGGCTAGAGGGCAATGAGCAGTTCTTC; CDR3aa: CASSGFGLEGNEQFF; abundance: -; v_gene: TRBV2; len: 15; d_gene: -; j_gene: TRBJ2-1
CDR3nt: TGCGCCAGCAGCCCGGGACAGGGGACCTACGAGCAGTACTTC; CDR3aa: CASSPGQGTYEQYF; abundance: -; v_gene: TRBV4-3; len: 14; d_gene: TRBD1; j_gene: TRBJ2-7
CDR3nt: TGCGCCAGCAGTGATAAACCGGGACAGGGGGCGCGGAGTAACTATGGCTACACCTTC; CDR3aa: CASSDKPGQGARSNYGYTF; abundance: once; v_gene: TRBV10-2; len: 19; d_gene: TRBD1; j_gene: TRBJ1-2
CDR3nt: TGTGCCAGCATGGTTTACACAGGGCAGATCTATGGCTACACCTTC; CDR3aa: CASMVYTGQIYGYTF; abundance: once; v_gene: TRBV28; len: 15; d_gene: -; j_gene: TRBJ1-2
CDR3nt: TGTGCCAGCTCACCGGGCAGACTATGGCCCCAGCATTTT; CDR3aa: CASSPGRLWPQHF; abundance: -; v_gene: TRBV18; len: 13; d_gene: -; j_gene: TRBJ1-5
CDR3nt: TGTGCCAGCAGCGTCGTCGCGGGAGGGCCAGATACGCAGTATTTT; CDR3aa: CASSVVAGGPDTQYF; abundance: -; v_gene: TRBV9; len: 15; d_gene: TRBD2; j_gene: TRBJ2-3
CDR3nt: TGCGCCAGCAGCTCAGGACAGGGAAGCGCTGGAAACACCATATATTTT; CDR3aa: CASSSGQGSAGNTIYF; abundance: -; v_gene: TRBV5-1; len: 16; d_gene: TRBD1; j_gene: TRBJ1-3
CDR3nt: TGTGCCAGCAGAGAGGCAAGGGCGCCAGCGGGAGGGCCCCAGACCCAGTACTTC; CDR3aa: CASREARAPAGGPQTQYF; abundance: -; v_gene: TRBV3-1/TRBV3-2; len: 18; d_gene: TRBD2; j_gene: TRBJ2-5
CDR3nt: TGTGCCAGCAGCCTCGACAGACACACTGAAGCTTTCTTT; CDR3aa: CASSLDRHTEAFF; abundance: -; v_gene: TRBV13; len: 13; d_gene: -; j_gene: TRBJ1-1
CDR3nt: TGTGCCAGCAGCCGGTCGGGGGGAGTCCCCTACGAGCAGTACTTC; CDR3aa: CASSRSGGVPYEQYF; abundance: -; v_gene: TRBV7-8; len: 15; d_gene: TRBD2; j_gene: TRBJ2-7
CDR3nt: TGTGCCAGCAGCCGACAGGGGGGAGGTTCCGGCTATGGCTACACCTTC; CDR3aa: CASSRQGGGSGYGYTF; abundance: -; v_gene: TRBV7-8; len: 16; d_gene: TRBD1; j_gene: TRBJ1-2
CDR3nt: TGCGCCAGCAGCTTGGCCGCTAGCGGGAACTCCTACGAGCAGTACTTC; CDR3aa: CASSLAASGNSYEQYF; abundance: -; v_gene: TRBV5-1; len: 16; d_gene: TRBD2; j_gene: TRBJ2-7
CDR3nt: TGTGCCAGTAGCCCCATACTTACAGGGCCCTACGAGCAGTACTTC; CDR3aa: CASSPILTGPYEQYF; abundance: -; v_gene: TRBV19; len: 15; d_gene: -; j_gene: TRBJ2-7
CDR3nt: TGTGCCAGCAGCTTAGAACTATCGTGGGAGCAGTACTTC; CDR3aa: CASSLELSWEQYF; abundance: -; v_gene: TRBV7-2; len: 13; d_gene: -; j_gene: TRBJ2-7
CDR3nt: TGTGCCAGTGAGAAGGAACAGGATGAGCAGTTCTTC; CDR3aa: CASEKEQDEQFF; abundance: -; v_gene: TRBV7-9; len: 12; d_gene: -; j_gene: TRBJ2-1
CDR3nt: TGTGCCAGCTCACCATCAGGGTCGCGAAGTACAGATATGCAGTATTTT; CDR3aa: CASSPSGSRSTDMQYF; abundance: -; v_gene: TRBV18; len: 16; d_gene: -; j_gene: TRBJ2-3
CDR3nt: TGTGCCAGCAGCTTAAGTCTTCAGGGATCTGGCTACACCTTC; CDR3aa: CASSLSLQGSGYTF; abundance: -; v_gene: TRBV7-2; len: 14; d_gene: -; j_gene: TRBJ1-2
CDR3nt: TGTGCCATCAGGTCCTCTGACAGGGACTCTGAAGCTTTCTTT; CDR3aa: CAIRSSDRDSEAFF; abundance: -; v_gene: TRBV10-3; len: 14; d_gene: TRBD1; j_gene: TRBJ1-1
CDR3nt: TGTGCCAGCATTCAGCCGGGCACAGGGTTGTACGAGCAGTACTTC; CDR3aa: CASIQPGTGLYEQYF; abundance: -; v_gene: TRBV6-5; len: 15; d_gene: -; j_gene: TRBJ2-7
CDR3nt: TGCGCCAGCAGCTCAGGGACAGGGACCGTCGATACGCAGTATTTT; CDR3aa: CASSSGTGTVDTQYF; abundance: -; v_gene: TRBV5-1; len: 15; d_gene: TRBD1; j_gene: TRBJ2-3